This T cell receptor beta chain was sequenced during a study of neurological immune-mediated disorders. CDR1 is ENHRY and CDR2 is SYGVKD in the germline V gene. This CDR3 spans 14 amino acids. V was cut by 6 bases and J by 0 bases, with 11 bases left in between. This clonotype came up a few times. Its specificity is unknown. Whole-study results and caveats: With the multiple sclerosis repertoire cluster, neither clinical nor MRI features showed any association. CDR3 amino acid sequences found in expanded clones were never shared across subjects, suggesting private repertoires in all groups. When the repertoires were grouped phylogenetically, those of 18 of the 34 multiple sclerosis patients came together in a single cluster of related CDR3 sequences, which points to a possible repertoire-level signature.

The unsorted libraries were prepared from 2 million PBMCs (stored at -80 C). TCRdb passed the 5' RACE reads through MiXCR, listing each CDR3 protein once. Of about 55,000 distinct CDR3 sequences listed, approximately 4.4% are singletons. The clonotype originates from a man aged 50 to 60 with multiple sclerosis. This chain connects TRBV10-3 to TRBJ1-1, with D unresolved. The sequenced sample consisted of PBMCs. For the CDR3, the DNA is TGTGCCATCAGACAAACAGTGATGAACACTGAAGCTTTCTTT. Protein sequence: CAIRQTVMNTEAFF.